A single sample gave rise to the 23 T cell receptor beta chains below, sequenced in a study of blood T cell repertoires in COVID-19. Measured with immunoSEQ multiplex PCR; TCRdb has only the in-frame clones, and not every one. The repertoire holds about 200,000 clones, with 80% to 90% as singletons. Specimen: peripheral blood. These receptors were taken from a human donor in a cohort sampled during active COVID-19.

The V gene is TRBV6-5, the J gene TRBJ1-2; 7 bases line up with TRBD1. CDR3 size: 12 residues. V dropped 8 bases and J dropped 4; count of bases not matched to a gene: 4. CDR1 is MNHEY and CDR2 is SVGAGI in the germline V gene. In DNA form, the CDR3 reads TGTGCCAGCCCCGGGACAGTCTATGGCTACACCTTC. As protein: CASPGTVYGYTF.

This clone was seen once. The chain links TRBV10-2 to TRBJ2-6; D remains unclear. The CDR3 is made up of 13 amino acids. Trimming removed 8 bases at V and 4 bases at J, with 9 bases between. Germline assignment: CDR1 WSHSY and CDR2 SAAADI. This CDR3 reads CASLFSGANVLTF. Written as DNA, the CDR3 is TGCGCCAGCCTCTTTTCGGGGGCCAACGTCCTGACTTTC.

The J gene is TRBJ2-3, the V gene TRBV25-1; D may be TRBD2 (6 bases). Germline lookup yields CDR1 MGHDK and CDR2 SYGVNS. The CDR3 covers 13 residues. V was shortened by 6 bases and J by 7 bases, with 14 bases between the two germline ends. The CDR3 here is CASSSGTPYTQYF. The CDR3 bases are TGTGCCAGCAGCTCCGGGACTCCTTATACGCAGTATTTT.

The rearrangement links TRBV9 to TRBJ2-5, with 7 bases matching TRBD1. CDR3 size: 17 residues. The J segment lost 4 bases and the V segment lost 4 bases, leaving 16 bases of the junction unmatched. Germline assignment: CDR1 SGDLS and CDR2 YYNGEE. The DNA of the CDR3 is TGTGCCAGCAGCAACCAAATGACAGGGTTATCAGGAGAGACCCAGTACTTC. This encodes CASSNQMTGLSGETQYF.

This chain uses TRBV5-1 with TRBJ1-4; maybe TRBD1 (6 bases). CDR1 and CDR2 (germline): SGHRS, YFSETQ. V was clipped by 5 bases and J by 7 bases, with 15 bases between them. The CDR3 runs 14 residues. The chain's CDR3 is CASSPGTLPEKLFF. The CDR3, as DNA: TGCGCCAGCAGTCCCGGGACACTCCCTGAAAAACTGTTTTTT.

CDR3 DNA sequence: TGTGCGGCGGGGAGCTCCTACAATGAGCAGTTCTTC. It is translated as CAAGSSYNEQFF. J is TRBJ2-1 and V is TRBV2; a weak D match, TRBD2 (6 bases). Germline loops: CDR1 SNHLY, CDR2 FYNNEI. The CDR3 consists of 12 residues.

In DNA form, the CDR3 reads TGTGCCAGCAGCTTCGACAGCGTCTATCAGCCCCAGCATTTT. It encodes CASSFDSVYQPQHF. The chain has TRBV7-2 and TRBJ1-5, with TRBD1 as a possible D gene (5 bases). V shed 3 bases and J shed 5 bases, with 11 bases lying between them. This CDR3 region has 14 residues. Per the germline V gene, CDR1 is SGHTA and CDR2 is FQGNSA.

The gene calls are TRBV19 and TRBJ2-7, with TRBD1 identical over 8 bases. The length of the CDR3 is 15 residues. Germline values: CDR1 LNHDA, CDR2 SQIVND (reference sequence). Trimming took 6 bases from V and 1 from J; bases not matched to a gene: 8. The CDR3 region is CASRPSGGSSYEQYF. The DNA of the CDR3 is TGTGCCAGTAGACCCTCAGGGGGCTCGTCCTACGAGCAGTACTTC.

The chain links TRBV29-1 to TRBJ2-7; 9 bases are a match to TRBD1. The CDR3 extends over 14 amino acids. Germline CDR1 and CDR2: SQVTM and ANQGSEA. Trimming at V came to 4 bases and at J to 1 base, leaving 5 bases not matched to a gene. The CDR3 sequence is CSVVGDRASYEQYF. In DNA form, the CDR3 reads TGCAGCGTTGTGGGGGACAGGGCGTCCTACGAGCAGTACTTC.

This clone has a handful of counts. The genes are TRBV19 and TRBJ2-7; 9 bases are a match to TRBD1. CDR1 LNHDA and CDR2 SQIVND come from the germline V gene (reference sequence). The trim removed 5 bases at V and 2 bases at J, leaving 7 bases unmatched. The CDR3 consists of 15 residues. CDR3 DNA sequence: TGTGCCAGTAGTGTTCCGGGACAGGGAACCTACGAGCAGTACTTC. As protein: CASSVPGQGTYEQYF. The full variable domain, its missing parts supplied by reference TRBV19 and TRBJ2-7, is DGGITQSPKYLFRKEGQNVTLSCEQNLNHDAMYWYRQDPGQGLRLIYYSQIVNDFQKGDIAEGYSVSREKKESFPLTVTSAQKNPTAFYLCASSVPGQGTYEQYFGPGTRLTVT.

This clone was observed once. The V call is TRBV28, the J call TRBJ1-5, with 7 bases aligning to TRBD1. The length of the CDR3 is 13 residues. Germline CDR1 reads MDHEN; CDR2 reads SYDVKM. V was pared by 6 bases and J by 7 bases, with 6 bases of the junction left unmatched. CDR3 in amino acids: CASRPTGIQPQHF. CDR3 DNA sequence: TGTGCCAGCAGACCGACAGGGATCCAGCCCCAGCATTTT. Full variable domain (remainder filled in from reference TRBV28 and TRBJ1-5): DVKVTQSSRYLVKRTGEKVFLECVQDMDHENMFWYRQDPGLGLRLIYFSYDVKMKEKGDIPEGYSVSREKKERFSLILESASTNQTSMYLCASRPTGIQPQHFGDGTRLSIL.

This rearrangement joins TRBV30 to TRBJ2-7, with D perhaps TRBD1 (5 bases). Germline V gene sequence: CDR1 GTSNPN, CDR2 SVGIG (reference sequence). Trimming took off 5 bases at V and 4 bases at J, with 18 bases between the two ends. CDR3 length: 14 residues. CDR3 DNA: TGTGCCTGGCACGCCCAGGGAACTCTTTACGAGCAGTACTTC. Translation gives CAWHAQGTLYEQYF.

The chain carries TRBV9 and TRBJ2-7, with D maybe TRBD2 (6 bases). The V gene's germline CDR1 is SGDLS and CDR2 YYNGEE. This CDR3 is 14 amino acids long. V shed 1 base and J shed 7 bases, with 15 bases lying between them. CDR3 region: CASSVLAETTEQYF. As DNA, the CDR3 is TGTGCCAGCAGCGTATTAGCGGAGACTACGGAGCAGTACTTC.

In this sample, this clone turned up many times. The chain uses TRBV28 and TRBJ1-5; D might be TRBD1 (6 bases). Germline V CDR1 and CDR2: MDHEN, SYDVKM. The CDR3 consists of 15 residues. The V and J ends lost 6 bases and 7 bases respectively, with 19 bases between them. CDR3 nucleotide sequence: TGTGCCAGCAGCCCGGGGGGGCGAAGTCGGCAGCCCCAGCATTTT. Protein: CASSPGGRSRQPQHF.

This clone was picked up one time. V gene TRBV25-1 combines with J gene TRBJ2-3, with a weak D call TRBD1 (5 bases). This CDR3 spans 12 amino acids. Germline-derived CDR1 and CDR2 are MGHDK and SYGVNS. The germline V and J ends were trimmed by 8 bases and 1 base, with 7 bases remaining between them. The CDR3 here is CASPRGTDTQYF. The CDR3 bases are TGTGCCAGCCCCAGGGGCACAGATACGCAGTATTTT.

This chain links TRBV12-3 or TRBV12-4 with TRBJ1-1, with D unresolved. Trimming took off 2 bases at V and 0 bases at J, with 4 bases between the two ends. CDR3 length: 13 residues. The CDR3 here is CASSLQMNTEAFF. In nucleotides, the CDR3 is TGTGCCAGCAGTTTACAGATGAACACTGAAGCTTTCTTT.

The gene calls are TRBV2 and TRBJ2-7, with D perhaps TRBD1 (5 bases). The CDR3 sequence is 14 residues long. Germline-derived CDR1 and CDR2 are SNHLY and FYNNEI. Trimming left V 7 bases short and J 1 base short, with 14 bases between. The CDR3 bases are TGTGCCAGCACCACCGACAGCTTATCCTACGAGCAGTACTTC. Its protein is CASTTDSLSYEQYF.

The rearrangement links TRBV3-1 (or the pseudogene TRBV3-2) to TRBJ2-2, with D perhaps TRBD2 (6 bases). V gave up 4 bases and J gave up 3 bases, with 12 bases separating them. Germline V lookup: CDR1 LGHDT, CDR2 YNNKEL (reference sequence). The CDR3 has 15 amino acids. The CDR3 spells CASSPGREHTGELFF. CDR3 coding DNA: TGTGCCAGCAGCCCCGGGAGAGAGCACACCGGGGAGCTGTTTTTT.

This chain connects TRBV2 to TRBJ2-1, with TRBD2 matching 15 bases. The V gene's germline CDR1 is SNHLY and CDR2 FYNNEI. Trimming removed 9 bases from V and 7 bases from J; junction bases left unmatched: 7. This CDR3 region has 15 residues. This CDR3 reads CASLGGTSGRNEQFF. In nucleotides, the CDR3 is TGTGCCAGTCTTGGGGGGACTAGCGGGAGGAATGAGCAGTTCTTC. Based on the CDR3 plus reference TRBV2 and TRBJ2-1, the full variable domain is EPEVTQTPSHQVTQMGQEVILRCVPISNHLYFYWYRQILGQKVEFLVSFYNNEISEKSEIFDDQFSVERPDGSNFTLKIRSTKLEDSAMYFCASLGGTSGRNEQFFGPGTRLTVL.

The J gene is TRBJ1-5, the V gene TRBV6-1; no firm D call. Germline CDR1 reads MNHNS; CDR2 reads SASEGT. V gave up 2 bases and J gave up 0 bases, with 11 bases separating them. This CDR3 region has 16 residues. The CDR3 loop reads CASSEQRSYSNQPQHF. CDR3 nucleotides: TGTGCCAGCAGTGAACAGAGGTCGTATAGCAATCAGCCCCAGCATTTT.

The chain links TRBV5-1 to TRBJ2-1, with 8 bases fitting TRBD1. V was pared by 0 bases and J by 5 bases, with 4 bases of the junction left unmatched. The CDR3 loop spans 15 amino acids. From germline, CDR1 is SGHRS and CDR2 YFSETQ. CDR3 amino acids: CASSLATTGDNEQFF. The CDR3 DNA sequence: TGCGCCAGCAGCTTGGCCACGACAGGGGACAATGAGCAGTTCTTC.

This clone was detected only a few times. The chain recombines TRBV28 with TRBJ2-7; TRBD2 is a possible D gene (6 bases). CDR3 length: 13 amino acids. The germline V gene has CDR1 MDHEN and CDR2 SYDVKM. The ends were cut back, 6 bases at V and 4 bases at J, with 13 bases in the middle. The CDR3 protein is CASSPGTEYEQYF. The CDR3 DNA reads as TGTGCCAGCAGCCCAGGGACTGAGTACGAGCAGTACTTC.

The genes are TRBV27 and TRBJ2-3; D remains ambiguous. V was trimmed by 3 bases and J by 1 base, leaving 8 bases between them. Germline V gene lookup returns CDR1 MNHEY and CDR2 SMNVEV (reference sequence). This CDR3 contains 14 residues. The CDR3 coding sequence is TGTGCCAGCAGTTTTGTCTTAGGCACAGATACGCAGTATTTT. This encodes CASSFVLGTDTQYF.